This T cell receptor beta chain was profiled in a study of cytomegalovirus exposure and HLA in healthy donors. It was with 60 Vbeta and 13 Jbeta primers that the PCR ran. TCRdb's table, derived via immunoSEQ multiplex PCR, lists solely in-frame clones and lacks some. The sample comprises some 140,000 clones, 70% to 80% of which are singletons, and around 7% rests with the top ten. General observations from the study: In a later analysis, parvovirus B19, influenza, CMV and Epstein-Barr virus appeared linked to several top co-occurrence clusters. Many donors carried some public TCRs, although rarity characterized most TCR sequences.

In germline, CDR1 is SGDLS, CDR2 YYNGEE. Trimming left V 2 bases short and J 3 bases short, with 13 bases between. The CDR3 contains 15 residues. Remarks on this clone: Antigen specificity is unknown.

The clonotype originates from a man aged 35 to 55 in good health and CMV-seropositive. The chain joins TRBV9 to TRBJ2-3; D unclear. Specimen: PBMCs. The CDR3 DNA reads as TGTGCCAGCAGCGTTCAAGTAGTGGTAACAGATACGCAGTATTTT. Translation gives CASSVQVVVTDTQYF.